This TCR beta chain comes out of a study of beta chain features in type 1 diabetes (dated by TCRdb to about 2018). Broadly, across the study: Mean age, gender distribution, total cell number and subset yield did not differ between patients and healthy donors. Across all samples, fewer than 110,000,000 sorted cells were examined, and cell number per subset correlated strongly with RNA yield. In the study, recently diagnosed type 1 diabetes patients and matched healthy donors were compared on the TCRB repertoires of their sorted circulating CD4+ T cell subsets. Whereas all 28 donors provided naive and central memory subsets, regulatory and stem cell-like memory subsets were isolated from just 8 patients and roughly 8 healthy donors. Study-wide conclusions, independent of this receptor: Because small numbers of individuals were included in the HLA sub-analyses, any influence of HLA type on TCRB rearrangement was left unresolved. Naive, central memory and regulatory TCRB repertoires appeared to be more similar among patients than among healthy donors. At VDJ recombination sites, type 1 diabetes patients had fewer insertions and more deleted nucleotides, which implies abnormalities in thymic rearrangement. Because cDNA was sequenced instead of genomic DNA, activated cells with high expression could be over-represented, although the groups did not differ in activation or CD3 levels. PCR might favor shorter templates, but patient and control samples were amplified and corrected together, so any skew would affect both groups equally. In all four CD4+ subsets, TCRB CDR3 length was moderately but significantly shorter in type 1 diabetes patients.

On this clone itself: Its binding antigen is unknown. No per-base quality is available; no much larger clone lies one base away.

From a lookup of the germline V gene, CDR1 and CDR2 are MGHRA and YSYEKL. Including the terminal cysteine and phenylalanine, the CDR3 comprises 14 residues. Just the 42-base CDR3 DNA is kept, in frame starting at base 1. V is clipped by 0 bases and J by 7 bases, and the sequence between their germline boundaries is 12 bases long. The High Capacity cDNA Reverse Transcription Kit was used to reverse transcribe all of the isolated RNA, meaning that expressed TCRB transcripts were what got sequenced. Naive, central memory and regulatory T cell samples underwent deep immunoSEQ sequencing, averaging about 3.57 million total reads per sample. After sorted cells were lysed in RLT buffer, RNA was extracted with DNase-treated RNeasy Micro or Mini kits, with the choice depending on cell number. To prevent cross-contamination, every cell subset was processed on its own, while patient and healthy donor samples were processed together. TCRB sequences were amplified from cDNA with the immunoSEQ multiplex PCR, producing 87-bp fragments spanning the CDR3 region. The amplicons were sequenced using the Illumina HiSeq platform. Under the source paper's analysis protocol: Synthetic template baselines were used to correct PCR bias computationally, reads within Hamming distance 2 were collapsed together, and singletons that could not be merged were discarded. By aligning reads against IMGT, V, D and J genes, CDR3 length, and insertions or deletions at six rearrangement sites were assigned. Within each subset, clonotype counts were normalized to the number of sorted cells before true diversity and Gini coefficients were calculated with the tcR R package. The overlap coefficient, calculated on TCRB nucleotide sequences, was used to quantify repertoire sharing. TCRdb's version of the immuneACCESS table is confined to in-frame rearrangements and falls short of the full clone set. An unresolved V gene accounts for under half of the shortfall where checked; the remainder is of unknown origin. The DNA was the basis for D and trimming; V, J and clone size are from that table. A total of around 170,000 clones appear in this sample, about 10% of them only once. The biggest ten clones account for 0.7% of the sample.

Each donor gave one peripheral blood draw, around 100 mL on average, collected into heparinised tubes. A BD FACSAria II was used to sort naive, central memory, regulatory and stem cell-like memory CD4+ T cells with a panel that included CD45RO, CCR7, CD25, CD127, CD95 and CD27. A purity above 95% was achieved for all sorted populations. PBMCs were isolated right away by Lymphoprep density gradient centrifugation and were stained directly, without culture. So that batch effects would be minimized, each experiment stained and sorted samples in pairs, pairing one healthy donor with one patient. The sample comprised central memory CD4+ T cells from blood. The rearrangement combines TRBV4-1 with TRBJ1-2; TRBD1 could be the D gene, as 6 bases match. The origin of this receptor is a young woman with type 1 diabetes. At the DNA level, the sequence is TGCGCCAGCAGCCAAGATCGGCAGGGGCTTGGCTACACCTTC. Translation gives CASSQDRQGLGYTF.